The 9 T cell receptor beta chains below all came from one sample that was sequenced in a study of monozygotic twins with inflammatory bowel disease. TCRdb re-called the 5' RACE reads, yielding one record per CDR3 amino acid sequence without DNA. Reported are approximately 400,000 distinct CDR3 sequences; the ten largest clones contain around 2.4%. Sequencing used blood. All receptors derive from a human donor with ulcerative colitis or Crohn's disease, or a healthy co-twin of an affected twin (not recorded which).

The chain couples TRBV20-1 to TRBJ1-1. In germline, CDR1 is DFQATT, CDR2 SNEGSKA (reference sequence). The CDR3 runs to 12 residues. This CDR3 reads CSATGLYPEAFF.

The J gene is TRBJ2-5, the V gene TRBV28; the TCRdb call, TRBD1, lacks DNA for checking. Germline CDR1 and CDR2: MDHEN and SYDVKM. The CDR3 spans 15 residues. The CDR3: CASSRSQGAQETQYF.

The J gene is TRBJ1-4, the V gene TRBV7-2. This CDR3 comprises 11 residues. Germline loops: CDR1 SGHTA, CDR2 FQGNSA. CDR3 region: CASSSTGKLFF.

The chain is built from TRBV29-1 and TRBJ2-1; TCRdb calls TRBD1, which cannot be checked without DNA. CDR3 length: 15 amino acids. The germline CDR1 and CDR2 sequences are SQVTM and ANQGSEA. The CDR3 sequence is CSVVNRQGAINEQFF.

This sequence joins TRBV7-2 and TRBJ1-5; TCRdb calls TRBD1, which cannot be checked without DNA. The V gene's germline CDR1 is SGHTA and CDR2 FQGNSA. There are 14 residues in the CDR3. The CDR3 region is CASSTGTGYQPQHF.

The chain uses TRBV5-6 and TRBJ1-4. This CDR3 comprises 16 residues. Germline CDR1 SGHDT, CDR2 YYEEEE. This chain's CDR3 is CASSLDSLGGNGKLFF. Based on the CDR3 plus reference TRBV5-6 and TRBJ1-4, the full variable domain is DAGVTQSPTHLIKTRGQQVTLRCSPKSGHDTVSWYQQALGQGPQFIFQYYEEEERQRGNFPDRFSGHQFPNYSSELNVNALLLGDSALYLCASSLDSLGGNGKLFFGSGTQLSVL.

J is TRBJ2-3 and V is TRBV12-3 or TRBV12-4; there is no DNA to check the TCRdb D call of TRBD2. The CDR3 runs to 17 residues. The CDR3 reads CASSLVRGTFISDTQYF.

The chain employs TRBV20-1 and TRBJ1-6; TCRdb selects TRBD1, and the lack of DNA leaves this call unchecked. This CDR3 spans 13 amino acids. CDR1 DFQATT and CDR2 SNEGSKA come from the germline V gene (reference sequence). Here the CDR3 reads CSARSRDSSPLHF.

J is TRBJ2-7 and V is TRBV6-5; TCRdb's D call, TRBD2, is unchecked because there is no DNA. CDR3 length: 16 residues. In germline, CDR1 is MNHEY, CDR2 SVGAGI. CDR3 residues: CASSYSILAGGDEQYF.